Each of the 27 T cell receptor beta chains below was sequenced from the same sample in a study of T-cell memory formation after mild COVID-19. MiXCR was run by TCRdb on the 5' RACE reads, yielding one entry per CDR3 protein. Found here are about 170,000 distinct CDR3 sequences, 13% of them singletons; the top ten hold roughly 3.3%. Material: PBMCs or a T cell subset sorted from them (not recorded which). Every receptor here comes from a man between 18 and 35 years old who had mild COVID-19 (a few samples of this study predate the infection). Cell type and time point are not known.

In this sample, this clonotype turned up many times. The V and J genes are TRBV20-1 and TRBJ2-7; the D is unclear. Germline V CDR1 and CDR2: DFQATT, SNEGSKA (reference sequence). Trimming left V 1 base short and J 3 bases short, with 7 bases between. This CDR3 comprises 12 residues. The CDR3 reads CSARGRIYEQYF. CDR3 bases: TGCAGTGCTAGAGGTCGGATCTACGAGCAGTACTTC.

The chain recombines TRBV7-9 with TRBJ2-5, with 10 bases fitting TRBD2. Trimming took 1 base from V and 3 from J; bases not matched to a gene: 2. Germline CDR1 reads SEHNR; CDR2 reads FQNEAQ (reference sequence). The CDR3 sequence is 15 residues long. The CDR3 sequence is CASSLGTSGKETQYF. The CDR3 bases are TGTGCCAGCAGCTTAGGGACTAGCGGAAAAGAGACCCAGTACTTC.

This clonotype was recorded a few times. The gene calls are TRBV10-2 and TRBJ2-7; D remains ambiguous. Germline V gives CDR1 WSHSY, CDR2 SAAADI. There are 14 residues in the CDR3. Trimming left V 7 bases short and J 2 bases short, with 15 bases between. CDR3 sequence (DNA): TGCGCCAGCAATACCGGGTCTCGAGCCTACGAGCAGTACTTC. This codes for CASNTGSRAYEQYF.

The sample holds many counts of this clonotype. DNA of the CDR3: TGTGCCAGCAGTAGATCCCGCCAGGCCGGGTGGTTGGAGCAGTACTTC. Amino acids: CASSRSRQAGWLEQYF. The chain links TRBV2 to TRBJ2-7; D remains ambiguous. The ends were cut back, 5 bases at V and 7 bases at J, with 24 bases in the middle. The CDR3 is 16 amino acids. The germline V gene encodes CDR1 SNHLY and CDR2 FYNNEI.

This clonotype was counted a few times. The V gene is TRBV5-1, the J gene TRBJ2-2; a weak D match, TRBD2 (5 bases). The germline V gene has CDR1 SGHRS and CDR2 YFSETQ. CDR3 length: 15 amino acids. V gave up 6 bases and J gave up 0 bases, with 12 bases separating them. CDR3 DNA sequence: TGCGCCAGCATGGTAGGGAGTTCGAACACCGGGGAGCTGTTTTTT. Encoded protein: CASMVGSSNTGELFF.

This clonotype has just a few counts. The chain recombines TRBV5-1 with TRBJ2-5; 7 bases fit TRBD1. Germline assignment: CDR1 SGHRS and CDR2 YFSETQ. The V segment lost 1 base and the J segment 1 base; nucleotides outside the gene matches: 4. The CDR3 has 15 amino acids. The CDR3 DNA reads TGCGCCAGCAGCTTGTGGGACAGTCCCCAAGAGACCCAGTACTTC. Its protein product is CASSLWDSPQETQYF. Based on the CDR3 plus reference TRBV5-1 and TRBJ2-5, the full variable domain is KAGVTQTPRYLIKTRGQQVTLSCSPISGHRSVSWYQQTPGQGLQFLFEYFSETQRNKGNFPGRFSGRQFSNSRSEMNVSTLELGDSALYLCASSLWDSPQETQYFGPGTRLLVL.

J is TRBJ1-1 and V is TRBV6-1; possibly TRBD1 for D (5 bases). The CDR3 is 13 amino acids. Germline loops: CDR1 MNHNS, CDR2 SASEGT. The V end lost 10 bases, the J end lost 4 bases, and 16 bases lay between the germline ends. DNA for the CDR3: TGTGCCACCCTCGGGCCCGGGGGCACTGAAGCTTTCTTT. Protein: CATLGPGGTEAFF.

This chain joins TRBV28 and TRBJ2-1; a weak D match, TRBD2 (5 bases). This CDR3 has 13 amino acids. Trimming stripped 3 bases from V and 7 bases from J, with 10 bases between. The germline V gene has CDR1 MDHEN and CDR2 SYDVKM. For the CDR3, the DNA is TGTGCCAGCAGTTTTGCACGGAGGAATGAGCAGTTCTTC. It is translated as CASSFARRNEQFF.

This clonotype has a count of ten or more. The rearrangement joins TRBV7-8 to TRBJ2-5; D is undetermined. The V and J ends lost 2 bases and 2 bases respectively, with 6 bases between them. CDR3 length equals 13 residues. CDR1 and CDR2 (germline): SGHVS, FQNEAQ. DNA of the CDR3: TGTGCCAGCAGCTTAACCCTTCAAGAGACCCAGTACTTC. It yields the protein CASSLTLQETQYF.

The DNA for the CDR3 is TGCGCCAGCAGCCGACCGGGAGGGCCCCAGCATTTT. This codes for CASSRPGGPQHF. The chain recombines TRBV4-3 with TRBJ1-5; no definite D call. Trimming left V 4 bases short and J 9 bases short, with 10 bases between. The CDR3 has 12 residues. CDR1 and CDR2 (germline): LGHNA, YSLEER.

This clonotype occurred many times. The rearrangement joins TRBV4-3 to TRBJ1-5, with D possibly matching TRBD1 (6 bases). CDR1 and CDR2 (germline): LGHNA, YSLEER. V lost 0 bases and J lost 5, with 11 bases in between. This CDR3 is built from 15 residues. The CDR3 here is CASSQDQGRYQPQHF. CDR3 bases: TGCGCCAGCAGCCAAGATCAGGGGCGGTATCAGCCCCAGCATTTT.

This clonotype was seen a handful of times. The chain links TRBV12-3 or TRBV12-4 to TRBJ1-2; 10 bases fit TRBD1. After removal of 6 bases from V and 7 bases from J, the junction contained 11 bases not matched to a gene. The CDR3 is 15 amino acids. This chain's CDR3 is CASSRSGTGVSGYTF. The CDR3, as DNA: TGTGCCAGCAGCCGGTCGGGGACAGGGGTTAGTGGCTACACCTTC.

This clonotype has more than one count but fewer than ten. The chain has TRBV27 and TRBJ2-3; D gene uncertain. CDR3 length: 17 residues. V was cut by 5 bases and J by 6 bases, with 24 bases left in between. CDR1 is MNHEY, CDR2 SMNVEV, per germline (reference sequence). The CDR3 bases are TGTGCCAGCAGTCTCTCGACTCCGAGCCTGTCTGCTGATACGCAGTATTTT. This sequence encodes CASSLSTPSLSADTQYF.

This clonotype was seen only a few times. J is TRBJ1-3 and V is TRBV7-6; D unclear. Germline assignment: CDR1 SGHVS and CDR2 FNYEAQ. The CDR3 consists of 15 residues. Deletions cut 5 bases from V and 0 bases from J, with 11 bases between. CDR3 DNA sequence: TGTGCCAGCAGCGTGGCCAGTTTCTCTGGAAACACCATATATTTT. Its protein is CASSVASFSGNTIYF.

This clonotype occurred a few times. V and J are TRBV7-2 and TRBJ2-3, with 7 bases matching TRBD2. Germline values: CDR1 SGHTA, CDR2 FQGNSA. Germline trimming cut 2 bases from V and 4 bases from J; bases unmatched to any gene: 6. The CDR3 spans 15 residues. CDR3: CASSLKGRVADTQYF. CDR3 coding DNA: TGTGCCAGCAGCTTAAAGGGGAGGGTTGCAGATACGCAGTATTTT.

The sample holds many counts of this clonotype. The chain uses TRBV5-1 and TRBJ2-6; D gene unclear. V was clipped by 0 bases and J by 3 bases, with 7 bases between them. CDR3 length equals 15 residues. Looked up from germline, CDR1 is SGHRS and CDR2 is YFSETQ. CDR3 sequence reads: CASSLGGGGANVLTF. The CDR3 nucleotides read TGCGCCAGCAGCTTGGGAGGCGGTGGGGCCAACGTCCTGACTTTC.

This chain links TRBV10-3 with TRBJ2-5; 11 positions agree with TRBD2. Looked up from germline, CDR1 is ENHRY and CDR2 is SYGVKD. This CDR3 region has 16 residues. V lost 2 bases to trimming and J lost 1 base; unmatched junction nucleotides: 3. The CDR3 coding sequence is TGTGCCATCAGTGAGGGGACTAGCGGAGCCCAAGAGACCCAGTACTTC. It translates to CAISEGTSGAQETQYF.

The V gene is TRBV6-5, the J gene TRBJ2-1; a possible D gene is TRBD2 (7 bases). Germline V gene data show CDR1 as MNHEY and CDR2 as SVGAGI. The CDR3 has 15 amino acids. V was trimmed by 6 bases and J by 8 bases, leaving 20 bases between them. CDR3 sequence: CASSPGGAGRDEQFF. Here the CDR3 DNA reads TGTGCCAGCAGCCCTGGGGGGGCAGGGCGGGATGAGCAGTTCTTC.

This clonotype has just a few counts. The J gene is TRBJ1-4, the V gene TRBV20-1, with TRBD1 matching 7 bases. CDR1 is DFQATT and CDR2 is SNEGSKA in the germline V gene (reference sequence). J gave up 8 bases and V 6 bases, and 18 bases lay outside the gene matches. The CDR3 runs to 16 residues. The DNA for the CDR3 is TGCAGTGCCCGGGGAGGGGACCCAGGGGGGAGCGAAAAACTGTTTTTT. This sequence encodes CSARGGDPGGSEKLFF.

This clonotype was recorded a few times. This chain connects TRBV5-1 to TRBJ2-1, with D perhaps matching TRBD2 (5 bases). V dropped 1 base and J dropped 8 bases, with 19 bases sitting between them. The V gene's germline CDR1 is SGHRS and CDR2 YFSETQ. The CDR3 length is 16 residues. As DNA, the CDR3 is TGCGCCAGCAGCTTGCCAACGGGGTTTGGACGGGATGAGCAGTTCTTC. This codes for CASSLPTGFGRDEQFF.

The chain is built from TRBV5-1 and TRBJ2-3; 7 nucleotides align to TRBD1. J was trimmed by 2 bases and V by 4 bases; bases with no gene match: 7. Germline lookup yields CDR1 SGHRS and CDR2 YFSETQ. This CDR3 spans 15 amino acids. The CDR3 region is CASSKGDRATDTQYF. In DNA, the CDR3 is TGCGCCAGCAGCAAAGGGGACAGAGCCACAGATACGCAGTATTTT. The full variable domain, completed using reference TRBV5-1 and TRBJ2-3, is KAGVTQTPRYLIKTRGQQVTLSCSPISGHRSVSWYQQTPGQGLQFLFEYFSETQRNKGNFPGRFSGRQFSNSRSEMNVSTLELGDSALYLCASSKGDRATDTQYFGPGTRLTVL.

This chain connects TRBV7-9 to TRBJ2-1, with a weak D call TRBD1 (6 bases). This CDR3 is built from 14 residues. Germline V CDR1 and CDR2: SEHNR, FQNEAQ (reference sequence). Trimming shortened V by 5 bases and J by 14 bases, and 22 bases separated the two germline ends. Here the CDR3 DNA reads TGTGCCAGCAGCCACTCGGCGCTACAGGGTCGGGAGTTCTTC. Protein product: CASSHSALQGREFF.

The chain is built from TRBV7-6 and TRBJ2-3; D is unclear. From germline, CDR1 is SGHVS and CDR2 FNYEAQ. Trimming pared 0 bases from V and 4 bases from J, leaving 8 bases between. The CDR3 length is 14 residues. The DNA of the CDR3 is TGTGCCAGCAGCTTAGCGACGCCGCCAGATACGCAGTATTTT. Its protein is CASSLATPPDTQYF. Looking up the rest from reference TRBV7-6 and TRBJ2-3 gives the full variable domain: GAGVSQSPRYKVTKRGQDVALRCDPISGHVSLYWYRQALGQGPEFLTYFNYEAQQDKSGLPNDRFSAERPEGSISTLTIQRTEQRDSAMYRCASSLATPPDTQYFGPGTRLTVL.

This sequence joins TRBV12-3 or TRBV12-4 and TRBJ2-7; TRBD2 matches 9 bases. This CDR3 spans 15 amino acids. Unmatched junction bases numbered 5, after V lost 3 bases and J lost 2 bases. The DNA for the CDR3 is TGTGCCAGCAGTTTCGTGGGCGGGGGGGCCTACGAGCAGTACTTC. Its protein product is CASSFVGGGAYEQYF.

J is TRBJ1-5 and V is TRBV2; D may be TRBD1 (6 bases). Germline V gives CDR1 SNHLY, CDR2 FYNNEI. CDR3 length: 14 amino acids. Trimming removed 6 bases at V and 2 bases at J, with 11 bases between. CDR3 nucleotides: TGTGCCAGCAGCCAGGGGCGCCGCAATCAGCCCCAGCATTTT. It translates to CASSQGRRNQPQHF. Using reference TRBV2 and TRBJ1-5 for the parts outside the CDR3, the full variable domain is EPEVTQTPSHQVTQMGQEVILRCVPISNHLYFYWYRQILGQKVEFLVSFYNNEISEKSEIFDDQFSVERPDGSNFTLKIRSTKLEDSAMYFCASSQGRRNQPQHFGDGTRLSIL.

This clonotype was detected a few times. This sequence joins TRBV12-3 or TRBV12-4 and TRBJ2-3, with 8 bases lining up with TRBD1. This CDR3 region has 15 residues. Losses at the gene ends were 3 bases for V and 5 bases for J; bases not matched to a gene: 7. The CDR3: CASSLGRGQKDTQYF. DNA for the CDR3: TGTGCCAGCAGTTTGGGCAGGGGGCAGAAAGATACGCAGTATTTT.

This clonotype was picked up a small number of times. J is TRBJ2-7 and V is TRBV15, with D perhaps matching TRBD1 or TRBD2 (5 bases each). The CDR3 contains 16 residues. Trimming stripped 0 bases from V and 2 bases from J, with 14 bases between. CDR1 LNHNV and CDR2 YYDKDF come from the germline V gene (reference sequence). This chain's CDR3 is CATSRDPGAFAYEQYF. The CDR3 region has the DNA TGTGCCACCAGCAGAGATCCCGGGGCGTTCGCCTACGAGCAGTACTTC.